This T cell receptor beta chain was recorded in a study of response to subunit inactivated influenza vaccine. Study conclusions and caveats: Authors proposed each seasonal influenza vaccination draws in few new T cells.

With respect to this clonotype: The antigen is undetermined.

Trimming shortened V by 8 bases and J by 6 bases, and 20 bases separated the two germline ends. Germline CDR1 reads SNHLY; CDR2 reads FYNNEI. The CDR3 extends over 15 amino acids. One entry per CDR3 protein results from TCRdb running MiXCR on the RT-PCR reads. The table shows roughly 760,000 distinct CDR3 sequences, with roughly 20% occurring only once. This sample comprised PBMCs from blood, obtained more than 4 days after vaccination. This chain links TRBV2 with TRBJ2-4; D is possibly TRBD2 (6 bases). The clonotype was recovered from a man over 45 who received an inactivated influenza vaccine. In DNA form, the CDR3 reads TGTGCCAGCCGAGTCGGCCGGGAGAGGGGAAACATTCAGTACTTC. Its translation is CASRVGRERGNIQYF.